A selection of T cell receptor beta chains follows, all from one sample in a study of response to subunit inactivated influenza vaccine. TCRdb recomputed calls from the RT-PCR reads with MiXCR, one row per CDR3 protein. The repertoire holds more than 700,000 distinct CDR3 sequences, less than 25% seen once, with roughly 10% in the top ten. Here the sequenced sample was PBMCs from blood, taken roughly 5 days after vaccination. These receptors all stem from a man aged 45-60 years who received an inactivated influenza vaccine. Each CDR3 is given with its conserved first and last residue. A D gene is named only where the DNA matches it firmly. Part of the rows lack a size; the others show once, few, many or a class for expanded clones.

V gene: TRBV5-1; CDR3 length: 14; D gene: .; clone size: .; J gene: TRBJ2-7; CDR3 protein: CASRDDGTHYEQYF; CDR3 DNA: TGCGCCAGCAGGGATGACGGGACTCACTACGAGCAGTACTTC
V gene: TRBV10-3; CDR3 length: 14; D gene: .; clone size: .; J gene: TRBJ2-1; CDR3 protein: CAISAYREGNEQFF; CDR3 DNA: TGTGCCATCAGTGCATACAGGGAAGGAAATGAGCAGTTCTTC
V gene: TRBV14; CDR3 length: 16; D gene: .; clone size: .; J gene: TRBJ2-1; CDR3 protein: CASSQGWGPYYNEQFF; CDR3 DNA: TGTGCCAGCAGCCAAGGTTGGGGGCCCTATTACAATGAGCAGTTCTTC
V gene: TRBV25-1; CDR3 length: 15; D gene: .; clone size: .; J gene: TRBJ2-7; CDR3 protein: CASSDPRGGGIEQYF; CDR3 DNA: TGTGCCAGCAGTGACCCCAGGGGCGGGGGAATCGAGCAGTACTTC
V gene: TRBV7-2; CDR3 length: 16; D gene: .; clone size: .; J gene: TRBJ1-5; CDR3 protein: CASSPSSGLGNQPQHF; CDR3 DNA: TGTGCCAGCAGCCCTTCCTCGGGATTGGGGAATCAGCCCCAGCATTTT
V gene: TRBV4-3; CDR3 length: 13; D gene: .; clone size: few; J gene: TRBJ2-7; CDR3 protein: CASSPTVSSEKYF; CDR3 DNA: TGCGCCAGCAGCCCAACGGTGAGTTCCGAGAAGTACTTC
V gene: TRBV7-6; CDR3 length: 15; D gene: .; clone size: .; J gene: TRBJ2-7; CDR3 protein: CASSLGAGLNYEQYF; CDR3 DNA: TGTGCCAGCAGCTTAGGGGCGGGTCTCAACTACGAGCAGTACTTC
V gene: TRBV6-5; CDR3 length: 14; D gene: .; clone size: many; J gene: TRBJ1-2; CDR3 protein: CASSYSGQNYGYTF; CDR3 DNA: TGTGCCAGCAGTTACTCCGGACAGAACTATGGCTACACCTTC
V gene: TRBV19; CDR3 length: 14; D gene: TRBD1; clone size: .; J gene: TRBJ2-7; CDR3 protein: CASSSGTGTLEQYF; CDR3 DNA: TGTGCCAGTAGTTCCGGGACAGGGACGCTCGAGCAGTACTTC
V gene: TRBV11-2; CDR3 length: 16; D gene: .; clone size: .; J gene: TRBJ2-3; CDR3 protein: CASSPRADSSTDTQYF; CDR3 DNA: TGTGCCAGCAGCCCTCGGGCGGATTCTAGCACAGATACGCAGTATTTT
V gene: TRBV20-1; CDR3 length: 15; D gene: .; clone size: few; J gene: TRBJ2-7; CDR3 protein: CSARDSGATIYEQYF; CDR3 DNA: TGCAGTGCTAGGGACAGCGGGGCTACGATTTACGAGCAGTACTTC
V gene: TRBV7-9; CDR3 length: 17; D gene: TRBD1; clone size: few; J gene: TRBJ1-2; CDR3 protein: CASSLRNIGTGVNGYTF; CDR3 DNA: TGTGCCAGCAGCTTACGGAATATCGGGACAGGGGTGAATGGCTACACCTTC
V gene: TRBV5-1; CDR3 length: 17; D gene: TRBD1; clone size: few; J gene: TRBJ1-1; CDR3 protein: CASSLTDTGGISTEAFF; CDR3 DNA: TGCGCCAGCAGCTTAACGGATACAGGGGGCATTTCCACTGAAGCTTTCTTT
V gene: TRBV18; CDR3 length: 16; D gene: TRBD2; clone size: few; J gene: TRBJ2-2; CDR3 protein: CASSPPGGRLSGELFF; CDR3 DNA: TGTGCCAGCTCACCACCCGGCGGGAGACTTTCCGGGGAGCTGTTTTTT
V gene: TRBV20-1; CDR3 length: 18; D gene: TRBD2; clone size: few; J gene: TRBJ2-5; CDR3 protein: CSARDLKGLAVGGETQYF; CDR3 DNA: TGCAGTGCTAGAGATTTGAAAGGGCTAGCGGTTGGGGGAGAGACCCAGTACTTC
V gene: TRBV6-1; CDR3 length: 15; D gene: TRBD2; clone size: .; J gene: TRBJ2-2; CDR3 protein: CASRPGLASTGELFF; CDR3 DNA: TGTGCCAGCAGGCCCGGACTAGCTAGCACCGGGGAGCTGTTTTTT
V gene: TRBV12-3/TRBV12-4; CDR3 length: 14; D gene: .; clone size: once; J gene: TRBJ2-2; CDR3 protein: CASHPGRNTGELFF; CDR3 DNA: TGTGCCAGCCACCCTGGCCGGAACACCGGGGAGCTGTTTTTT
V gene: TRBV5-1; CDR3 length: 15; D gene: TRBD1; clone size: few; J gene: TRBJ2-2; CDR3 protein: CASSSRQGWTGELFF; CDR3 DNA: TGCGCCAGCAGCTCGAGACAGGGGTGGACCGGGGAGCTGTTTTTT
V gene: TRBV20-1; CDR3 length: 15; D gene: TRBD2; clone size: .; J gene: TRBJ2-1; CDR3 protein: CSARADTSGRNEQFF; CDR3 DNA: TGCAGTGCTAGAGCAGACACTAGCGGGAGAAATGAGCAGTTCTTC
V gene: TRBV5-1; CDR3 length: 13; D gene: .; clone size: few; J gene: TRBJ2-1; CDR3 protein: CASSLGQGDEQFF; CDR3 DNA: TGCGCCAGCAGCTTGGGCCAGGGCGATGAGCAGTTCTTC
V gene: TRBV20-1; CDR3 length: 16; D gene: .; clone size: .; J gene: TRBJ1-1; CDR3 protein: CSASPQERYMNTEAFF; CDR3 DNA: TGCAGTGCCAGTCCGCAGGAGCGTTACATGAACACTGAAGCTTTCTTT
V gene: TRBV7-2; CDR3 length: 11; D gene: .; clone size: few; J gene: TRBJ1-6; CDR3 protein: CASTVNSPLHF; CDR3 DNA: TGTGCCAGCACCGTTAATTCACCCCTCCACTTT
V gene: TRBV12-3/TRBV12-4; CDR3 length: 14; D gene: .; clone size: few; J gene: TRBJ1-5; CDR3 protein: CASSFWGSNQPQHF; CDR3 DNA: TGTGCCAGCAGTTTCTGGGGTAGCAATCAGCCCCAGCATTTT
V gene: TRBV12-3/TRBV12-4; CDR3 length: 14; D gene: .; clone size: .; J gene: TRBJ2-3; CDR3 protein: CASSPDGGVLAGYF; CDR3 DNA: TGTGCCAGCAGCCCGGACGGGGGAGTACTGGCCGGGTATTTT
V gene: TRBV28; CDR3 length: 13; D gene: TRBD2; clone size: few; J gene: TRBJ2-7; CDR3 protein: CASRRLAGDRQYF; CDR3 DNA: TGTGCCAGTAGGAGGTTAGCGGGGGATCGGCAGTACTTC
V gene: TRBV20-1; CDR3 length: 13; D gene: .; clone size: .; J gene: TRBJ2-1; CDR3 protein: CSAIGGVYNEQFF; CDR3 DNA: TGCAGTGCTATTGGCGGGGTATACAATGAGCAGTTCTTC
V gene: TRBV6-1; CDR3 length: 15; D gene: TRBD1; clone size: few; J gene: TRBJ2-7; CDR3 protein: CASSAGDRPVYEQYF; CDR3 DNA: TGTGCCAGCAGTGCTGGGGACAGACCCGTCTACGAGCAGTACTTC
V gene: TRBV12-3/TRBV12-4; CDR3 length: 15; D gene: .; clone size: .; J gene: TRBJ1-1; CDR3 protein: CASSFGGGGDTEAFF; CDR3 DNA: TGTGCCAGCAGTTTCGGTGGGGGGGGAGACACTGAAGCTTTCTTT
V gene: TRBV5-1; CDR3 length: 14; D gene: .; clone size: many; J gene: TRBJ2-5; CDR3 protein: CASSPGPPVETQYF; CDR3 DNA: TGCGCCAGCAGCCCTGGCCCTCCGGTAGAGACCCAGTACTTC
V gene: TRBV12-3/TRBV12-4; CDR3 length: 15; D gene: TRBD1; clone size: many; J gene: TRBJ1-5; CDR3 protein: CASSWNRGPNQPQHF; CDR3 DNA: TGTGCCAGCAGTTGGAACAGGGGTCCCAATCAGCCCCAGCATTTT
V gene: TRBV29-1; CDR3 length: 13; D gene: .; clone size: .; J gene: TRBJ2-5; CDR3 protein: CSVARQQEGTQYF; CDR3 DNA: TGCAGCGTTGCGCGGCAGCAAGAGGGGACCCAGTACTTC
V gene: TRBV5-6; CDR3 length: 12; D gene: .; clone size: once; J gene: TRBJ2-5; CDR3 protein: CASQDLGETQYF; CDR3 DNA: TGTGCCAGCCAAGATTTGGGGGAGACCCAGTACTTC
V gene: TRBV7-2; CDR3 length: 12; D gene: .; clone size: few; J gene: TRBJ2-7; CDR3 protein: CASSHGYYEQYF; CDR3 DNA: TGTGCCAGCAGCCACGGATACTACGAGCAGTACTTC
V gene: TRBV5-1; CDR3 length: 15; D gene: TRBD2; clone size: .; J gene: TRBJ2-5; CDR3 protein: CASSLSGGPGETQYF; CDR3 DNA: TGCGCCAGCAGCTTATCGGGAGGGCCGGGAGAGACCCAGTACTTC
V gene: TRBV20-1; CDR3 length: 15; D gene: .; clone size: .; J gene: TRBJ2-2; CDR3 protein: CSATTWGTNTGELFF; CDR3 DNA: TGCAGTGCTACCACTTGGGGGACGAACACCGGGGAGCTGTTTTTT
V gene: TRBV9; CDR3 length: 15; D gene: .; clone size: many; J gene: TRBJ2-3; CDR3 protein: CASSGHRDNTDTQYF; CDR3 DNA: TGTGCCAGCAGCGGACACAGGGACAACACAGATACGCAGTATTTT
V gene: TRBV24-1; CDR3 length: 13; D gene: .; clone size: .; J gene: TRBJ1-2; CDR3 protein: CATSVGDKYGYTF; CDR3 DNA: TGTGCCACCAGTGTTGGGGATAAATATGGCTACACCTTC
V gene: TRBV29-1; CDR3 length: 11; D gene: .; clone size: many; J gene: TRBJ2-5; CDR3 protein: CSVDVGETQYF; CDR3 DNA: TGCAGCGTTGATGTGGGGGAGACCCAGTACTTC
V gene: TRBV7-2; CDR3 length: 14; D gene: TRBD2; clone size: .; J gene: TRBJ2-5; CDR3 protein: CASSPPTSVGPQYF; CDR3 DNA: TGTGCCAGCAGCCCCCCGACTAGCGTGGGTCCCCAGTACTTC
V gene: TRBV6-5; CDR3 length: 15; D gene: .; clone size: few; J gene: TRBJ2-2; CDR3 protein: CASSYGLSKTGELFF; CDR3 DNA: TGTGCCAGCAGTTACGGGCTGTCGAAGACCGGGGAGCTGTTTTTT
V gene: TRBV10-3; CDR3 length: 14; D gene: TRBD2; clone size: many; J gene: TRBJ2-5; CDR3 protein: CAISYVSGRETQYF; CDR3 DNA: TGTGCCATCAGTTATGTTAGCGGGAGAGAGACCCAGTACTTC
V gene: TRBV7-9; CDR3 length: 15; D gene: .; clone size: many; J gene: TRBJ1-1; CDR3 protein: CASSLGAHLLTEAFF; CDR3 DNA: TGTGCCAGCAGCTTAGGAGCGCATTTATTGACTGAAGCTTTCTTT
V gene: TRBV6-1; CDR3 length: 16; D gene: .; clone size: few; J gene: TRBJ2-3; CDR3 protein: CASRTDGTDPTDTQYF; CDR3 DNA: TGTGCCAGCAGAACAGACGGGACGGACCCCACAGATACGCAGTATTTT